This record looks at one T cell receptor beta chain sequence and its context. The antigen this receptor binds is unknown. Base qualities are not provided; no much larger clone lies one nucleotide away. This entry is derived from a study of Ad26.COV2.S vaccination and SARS-CoV-2 variants (dated by TCRdb to the early 2020s). At the level of the whole study: TCRbeta repertoire sequencing was used to assess the specificity and breadth of SARS-CoV-2-reactive T cell receptors after Ad26.COV2.S vaccination. The TCR-sequenced set comprised approximately 32 samples: approximately 19 Ad26.COV2.S vaccine recipients, 5 placebo recipients and 8 SARS-CoV-2 convalescent individuals. Broad study findings and their caveats: Vaccine and placebo recipients had comparable non-spike TCR breadth, which fits with the vaccine containing only spike. After vaccination, spike-specific CD8+ and CD4+ T cell responses were reported to show substantial breadth. It was noted by the authors that total T cell responses may have been underestimated by the TCR breadth and depth analyses. Spike-specific TCR breadth was higher in Ad26.COV2.S recipients than in placebo recipients (P = 0.0014).

The intended sense of this specimen's time point label: individuals recovered from natural SARS-CoV-2 infection. The immunoSEQ Assay was the method used to sequence TCRbeta CDR3 regions. After extraction, genomic DNA underwent amplification by bias-controlled multiplex PCR, followed by high-throughput sequencing. Per the original workflow: To quantify the absolute abundance of every unique TCRbeta CDR3 region, sequences were collapsed and filtered. T cell fraction was estimated by normalizing TCRbeta template counts to usable DNA, with usable DNA measured through amplification of reference genes found in all nucleated cells. Repertoire TCRs were annotated as SARS-CoV-2-specific when V gene, CDR3 amino acid sequence and J gene were exactly matched to a known reactive TCR set. MIRA supplied the reference SARS-CoV-2 TCR set, which was filtered for enrichment in COVID-19-positive ImmuneCODE repertoires so that public or cross-reactive TCRs were removed. Based on the MIRA antigens, annotated TCRs were further analysed at the level of specific ORF or position within ORF. Breadth was defined as the number of annotated unique rearrangements divided by the total number of unique productive rearrangements, and depth was defined as the summed frequency of the annotated unique rearrangements. Two-sided Wilcoxon rank-sum tests were used to compare TCR breadth between groups. TCRdb carries this immuneACCESS record with in-frame sequences only. Its versions omit some clonotypes, under half of them owing to an unresolved V gene in the studies checked, with the rest unexplained. Clonal size and the V and J genes are those of that table, whereas D and trimming came from the DNA. This sample comprises some 7,000 clones, 80% to 85% of them detected only once. The top ten clonotypes cover 25% to 30% of the sample.

V loses 5 bases of germline sequence and J loses 4 bases, and the interval between the two ends is 9 bases. CDR3 length: 13 amino acids, cysteine to phenylalanine. Only the CDR3 DNA stays, 39 bases, in frame from base 1. CDR1 and CDR2 (MDHEN, SYDVKM) derive from the germline V gene. The specimen was peripheral blood, collected after recovery from COVID-19. The sequence joins TRBV28 to TRBJ2-1; too little of a D gene remains to name it. The TCR sequence derives from a human donor who had recovered from COVID-19. The sequence in DNA is TGTGCCAGCAGTGCCGCGGTTTACAATGAGCAGTTCTTC. This gives the protein CASSAAVYNEQFF.